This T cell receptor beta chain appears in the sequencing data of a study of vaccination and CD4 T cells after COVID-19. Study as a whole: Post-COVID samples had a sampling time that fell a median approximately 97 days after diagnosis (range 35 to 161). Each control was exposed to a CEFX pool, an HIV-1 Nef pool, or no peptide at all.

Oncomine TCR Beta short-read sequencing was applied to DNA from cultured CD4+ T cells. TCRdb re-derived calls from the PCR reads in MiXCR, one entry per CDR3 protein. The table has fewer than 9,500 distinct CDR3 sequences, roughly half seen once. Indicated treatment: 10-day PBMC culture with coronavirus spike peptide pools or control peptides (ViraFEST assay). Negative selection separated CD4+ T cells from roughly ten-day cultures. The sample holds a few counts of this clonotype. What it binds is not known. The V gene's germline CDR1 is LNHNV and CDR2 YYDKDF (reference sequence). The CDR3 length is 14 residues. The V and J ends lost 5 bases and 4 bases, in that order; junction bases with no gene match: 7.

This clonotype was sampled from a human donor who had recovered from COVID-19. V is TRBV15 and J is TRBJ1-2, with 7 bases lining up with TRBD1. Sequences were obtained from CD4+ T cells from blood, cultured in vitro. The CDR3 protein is CATSLQTGPYGYTF. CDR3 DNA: TGTGCCACCAGCCTTCAGACAGGGCCCTATGGCTACACCTTC.